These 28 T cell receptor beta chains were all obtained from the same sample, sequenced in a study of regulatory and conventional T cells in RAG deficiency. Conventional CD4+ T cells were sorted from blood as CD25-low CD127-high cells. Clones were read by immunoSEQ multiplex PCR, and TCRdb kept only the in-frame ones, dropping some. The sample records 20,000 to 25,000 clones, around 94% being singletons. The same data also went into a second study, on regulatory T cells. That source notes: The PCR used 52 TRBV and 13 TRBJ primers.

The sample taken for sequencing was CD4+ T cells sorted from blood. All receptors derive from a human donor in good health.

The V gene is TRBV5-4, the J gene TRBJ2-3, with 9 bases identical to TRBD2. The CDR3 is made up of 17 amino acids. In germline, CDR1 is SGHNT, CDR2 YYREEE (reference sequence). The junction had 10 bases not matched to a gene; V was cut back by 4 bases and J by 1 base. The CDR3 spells CASSAYLAGWGTDTQYF. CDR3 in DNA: TGTGCCAGCAGCGCCTATCTAGCGGGATGGGGCACAGATACGCAGTATTTT.

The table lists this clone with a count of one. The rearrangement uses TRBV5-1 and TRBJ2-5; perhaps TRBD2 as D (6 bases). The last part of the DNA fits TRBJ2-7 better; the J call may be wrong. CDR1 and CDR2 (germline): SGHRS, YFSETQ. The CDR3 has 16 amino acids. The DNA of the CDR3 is TGCGCCAGCAGCTTGGCCTTGGGTAGCGGTTCCTACGAGCAGTACTTC. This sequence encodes CASSLALGSGSYEQYF.

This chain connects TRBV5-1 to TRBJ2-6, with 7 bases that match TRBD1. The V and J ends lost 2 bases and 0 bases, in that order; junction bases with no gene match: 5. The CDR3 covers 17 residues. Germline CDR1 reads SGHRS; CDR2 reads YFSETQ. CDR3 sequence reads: CASSFGQASSGANVLTF. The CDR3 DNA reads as TGCGCCAGCAGCTTTGGACAGGCCAGCTCTGGGGCCAACGTCCTGACTTTC.

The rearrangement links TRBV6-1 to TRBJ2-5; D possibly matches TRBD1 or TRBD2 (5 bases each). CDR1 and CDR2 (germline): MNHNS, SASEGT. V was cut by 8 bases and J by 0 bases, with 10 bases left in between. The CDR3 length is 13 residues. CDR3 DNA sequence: TGTGCCAGCTCTGGGACCCACCAAGAGACCCAGTACTTC. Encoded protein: CASSGTHQETQYF.

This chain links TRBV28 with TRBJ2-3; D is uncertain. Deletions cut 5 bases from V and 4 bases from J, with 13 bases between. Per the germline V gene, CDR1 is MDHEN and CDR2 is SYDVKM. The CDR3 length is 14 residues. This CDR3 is CASSEVPRADTQYF. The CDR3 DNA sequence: TGTGCCAGCAGTGAGGTGCCTAGGGCAGATACGCAGTATTTT.

The CDR3 sequence: CASSPDSYNEKLFF. Written as DNA, the CDR3 is TGTGCCAGCAGCCCTGACAGTTATAATGAAAAACTGTTTTTT. The chain recombines TRBV28 with TRBJ1-4, with a weak D call TRBD1 (5 bases). Per germline, CDR1 MDHEN and CDR2 SYDVKM. The CDR3 runs to 14 residues. Trimming took 6 bases from V and 4 from J, leaving 12 bases between them.

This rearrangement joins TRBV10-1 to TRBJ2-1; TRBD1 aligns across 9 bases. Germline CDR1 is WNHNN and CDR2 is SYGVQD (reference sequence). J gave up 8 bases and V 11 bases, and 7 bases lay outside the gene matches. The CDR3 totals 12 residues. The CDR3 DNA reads TGCGCCGGACCGGGACAGGGAGATGAGCAGTTCTTC. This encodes CAGPGQGDEQFF.

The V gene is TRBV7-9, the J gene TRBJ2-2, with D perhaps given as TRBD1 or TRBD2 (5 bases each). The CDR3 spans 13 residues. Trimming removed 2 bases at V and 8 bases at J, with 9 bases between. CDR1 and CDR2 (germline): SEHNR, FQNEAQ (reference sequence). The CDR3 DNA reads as TGTGCCAGCAGCTTACAGGGAGCGGGGGAGCTGTTTTTT. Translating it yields CASSLQGAGELFF. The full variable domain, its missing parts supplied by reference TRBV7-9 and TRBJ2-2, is DTGVSQNPRHKITKRGQNVTFRCDPISEHNRLYWYRQTLGQGPEFLTYFQNEAQLEKSRLLSDRFSAERPKGSFSTLEIQRTEQGDSAMYLCASSLQGAGELFFGEGSRLTVL.

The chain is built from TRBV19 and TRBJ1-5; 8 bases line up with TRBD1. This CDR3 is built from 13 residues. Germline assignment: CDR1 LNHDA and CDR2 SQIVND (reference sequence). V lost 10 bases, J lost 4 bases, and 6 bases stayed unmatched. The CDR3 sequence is CATRGQDNQPQHF. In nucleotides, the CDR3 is TGTGCCACCCGGGGACAGGATAATCAGCCCCAGCATTTT.

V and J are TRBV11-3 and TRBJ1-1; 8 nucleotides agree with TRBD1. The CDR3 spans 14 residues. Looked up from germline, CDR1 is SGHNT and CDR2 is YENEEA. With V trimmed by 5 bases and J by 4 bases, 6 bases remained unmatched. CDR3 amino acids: CASSRDRLSTEAFF. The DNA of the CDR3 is TGTGCCAGCAGCCGGGACAGGTTGAGCACTGAAGCTTTCTTT.

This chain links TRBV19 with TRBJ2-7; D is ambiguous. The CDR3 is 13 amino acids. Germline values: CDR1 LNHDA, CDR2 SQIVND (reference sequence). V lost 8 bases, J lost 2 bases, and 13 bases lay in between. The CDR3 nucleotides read TGTGCCAGTCAGGCGGAGACAACCTACGAGCAGTACTTC. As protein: CASQAETTYEQYF.

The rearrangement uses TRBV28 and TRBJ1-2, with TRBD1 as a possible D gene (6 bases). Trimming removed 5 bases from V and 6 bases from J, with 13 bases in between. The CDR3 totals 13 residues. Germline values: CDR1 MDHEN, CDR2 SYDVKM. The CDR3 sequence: CASSRGRGNGYTF. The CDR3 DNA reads TGTGCCAGCAGTCGCGGGAGGGGGAATGGCTACACCTTC.

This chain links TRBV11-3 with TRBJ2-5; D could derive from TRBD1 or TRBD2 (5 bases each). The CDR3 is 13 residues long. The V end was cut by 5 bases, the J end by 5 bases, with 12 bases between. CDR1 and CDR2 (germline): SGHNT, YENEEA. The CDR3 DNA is TGTGCCAGCAGCCCCCGGTGGGGGGAGACCCAGTACTTC. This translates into CASSPRWGETQYF.

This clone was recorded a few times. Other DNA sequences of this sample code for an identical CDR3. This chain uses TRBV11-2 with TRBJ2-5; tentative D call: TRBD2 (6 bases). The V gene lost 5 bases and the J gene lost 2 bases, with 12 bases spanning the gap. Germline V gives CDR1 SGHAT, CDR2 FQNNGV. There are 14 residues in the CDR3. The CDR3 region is CASSPGTVQETQYF. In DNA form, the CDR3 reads TGTGCCAGCAGCCCCGGGACTGTACAAGAGACCCAGTACTTC.

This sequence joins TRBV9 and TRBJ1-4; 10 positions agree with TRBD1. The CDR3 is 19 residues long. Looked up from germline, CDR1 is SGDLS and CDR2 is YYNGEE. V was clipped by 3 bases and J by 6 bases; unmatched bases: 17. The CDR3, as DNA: TGTGCCAGCAGCGAGGGTCCCGGGAGACAGGGGGCGGTTTATGAAAAACTGTTTTTT. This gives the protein CASSEGPGRQGAVYEKLFF.

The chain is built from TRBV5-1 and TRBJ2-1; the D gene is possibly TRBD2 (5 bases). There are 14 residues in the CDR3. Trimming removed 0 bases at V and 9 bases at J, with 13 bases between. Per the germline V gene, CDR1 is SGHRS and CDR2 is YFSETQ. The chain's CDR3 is CASSLAVNEGEQFF. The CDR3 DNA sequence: TGCGCCAGCAGCTTGGCTGTGAATGAGGGTGAGCAGTTCTTC.

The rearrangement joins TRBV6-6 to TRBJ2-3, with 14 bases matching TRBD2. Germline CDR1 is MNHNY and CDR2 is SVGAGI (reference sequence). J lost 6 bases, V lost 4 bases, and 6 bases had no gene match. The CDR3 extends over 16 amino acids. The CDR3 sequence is CASSFGLAGGPDTQYF. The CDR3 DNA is TGTGCCAGCAGTTTCGGACTAGCGGGAGGACCCGATACGCAGTATTTT.

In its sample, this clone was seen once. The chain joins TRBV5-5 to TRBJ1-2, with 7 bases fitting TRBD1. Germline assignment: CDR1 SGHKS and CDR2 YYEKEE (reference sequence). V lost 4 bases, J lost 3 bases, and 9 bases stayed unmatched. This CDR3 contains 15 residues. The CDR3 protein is CASSLYAGTDYGYTF. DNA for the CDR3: TGTGCCAGCAGCCTATATGCCGGGACAGACTATGGCTACACCTTC.

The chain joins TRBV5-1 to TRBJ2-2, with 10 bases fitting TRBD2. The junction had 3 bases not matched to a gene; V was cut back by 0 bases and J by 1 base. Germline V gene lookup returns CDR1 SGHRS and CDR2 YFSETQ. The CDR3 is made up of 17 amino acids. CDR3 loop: CASSLGAGGLNTGELFF. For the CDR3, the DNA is TGCGCCAGCAGCTTGGGAGCGGGAGGGCTGAACACCGGGGAGCTGTTTTTT.

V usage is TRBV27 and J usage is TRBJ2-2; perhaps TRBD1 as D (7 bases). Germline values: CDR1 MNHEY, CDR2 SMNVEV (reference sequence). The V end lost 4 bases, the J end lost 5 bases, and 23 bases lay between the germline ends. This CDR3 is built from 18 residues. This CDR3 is CASSSTPLYRGGTGELFF. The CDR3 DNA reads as TGTGCCAGCAGTTCCACACCTCTGTACAGGGGAGGAACCGGGGAGCTGTTTTTT.

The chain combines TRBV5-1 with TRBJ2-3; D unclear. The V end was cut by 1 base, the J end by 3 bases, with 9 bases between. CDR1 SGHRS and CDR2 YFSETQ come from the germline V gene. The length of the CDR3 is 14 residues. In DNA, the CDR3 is TGCGCCAGCAGCTTGCAGGTGGGGACAGATACGCAGTATTTT. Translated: CASSLQVGTDTQYF.

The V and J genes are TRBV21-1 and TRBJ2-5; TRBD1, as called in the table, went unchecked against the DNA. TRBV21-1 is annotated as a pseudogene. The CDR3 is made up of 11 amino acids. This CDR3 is CASSRPETQYF. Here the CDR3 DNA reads TGTGCCAGCAGCAGGCCCGAGACCCAGTACTTC.

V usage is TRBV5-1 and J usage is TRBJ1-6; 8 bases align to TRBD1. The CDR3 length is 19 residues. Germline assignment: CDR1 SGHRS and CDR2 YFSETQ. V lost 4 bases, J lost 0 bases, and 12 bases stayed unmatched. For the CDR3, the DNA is TGCGCCAGCAGCAACGATGGACAGGGAATCAACTCCTATAATTCACCCCTCCACTTT. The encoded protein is CASSNDGQGINSYNSPLHF.

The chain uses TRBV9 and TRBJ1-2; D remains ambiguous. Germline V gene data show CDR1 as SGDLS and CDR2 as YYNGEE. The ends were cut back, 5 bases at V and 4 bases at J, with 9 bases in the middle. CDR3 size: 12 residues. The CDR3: CASRKGTYGYTF. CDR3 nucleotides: TGTGCCAGCAGGAAGGGAACCTATGGCTACACCTTC.

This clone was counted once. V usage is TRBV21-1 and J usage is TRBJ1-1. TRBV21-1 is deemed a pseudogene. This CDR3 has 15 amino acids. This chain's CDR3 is CASSSRREELTEAFF. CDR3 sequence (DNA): TGTGCCAGCAGCAGTCGACGGGAAGAGCTCACTGAAGCTTTCTTT.

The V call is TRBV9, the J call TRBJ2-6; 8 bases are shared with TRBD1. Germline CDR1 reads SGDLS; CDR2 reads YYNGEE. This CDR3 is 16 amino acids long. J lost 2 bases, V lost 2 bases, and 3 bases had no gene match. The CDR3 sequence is CASSVGQGTGANVLTF. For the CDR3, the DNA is TGTGCCAGCAGCGTCGGACAGGGTACTGGGGCCAACGTCCTGACTTTC.

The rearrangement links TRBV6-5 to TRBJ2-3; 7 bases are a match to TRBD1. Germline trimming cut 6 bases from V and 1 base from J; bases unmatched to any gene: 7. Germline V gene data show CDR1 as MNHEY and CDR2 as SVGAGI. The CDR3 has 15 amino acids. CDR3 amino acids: CASSQTTGGTDTQYF. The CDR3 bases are TGTGCCAGCAGCCAGACTACAGGGGGCACAGATACGCAGTATTTT.

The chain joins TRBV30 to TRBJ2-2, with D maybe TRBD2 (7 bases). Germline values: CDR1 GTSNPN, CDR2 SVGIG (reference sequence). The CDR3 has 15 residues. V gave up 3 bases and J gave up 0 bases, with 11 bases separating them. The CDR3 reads CAWSRGAANTGELFF. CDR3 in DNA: TGTGCCTGGAGCCGGGGGGCCGCGAACACCGGGGAGCTGTTTTTT.